Detailed here is one T cell receptor beta chain. The entry originates in a study of cytomegalovirus exposure and HLA in healthy donors. Study context: Earlier findings included 117 million unique TCR beta sequences obtained from some 180 million T cells.

It was with 60 Vbeta and 13 Jbeta primers that the PCR ran. Assay used: immunoSEQ multiplex PCR; TCRdb lists only in-frame clones, some missing. The repertoire includes some 150,000 clones, over 65% of them detected once, and 1.5% sits in the top ten. The germline CDR1 and CDR2 sequences are SGHTA and FQGTGA. The CDR3 has 13 residues. V gave up 6 bases and J gave up 1 base, with 6 bases separating them. This clonotype originated in a man aged 35-49 years in good health and CMV-seronegative. The rearrangement links TRBV7-3 to TRBJ2-2, with D hard to call. Sample: PBMCs. The DNA for the CDR3 is TGTGCCAGCAGACTACAGAACACCGGGGAGCTGTTTTTT. It translates to CASRLQNTGELFF.